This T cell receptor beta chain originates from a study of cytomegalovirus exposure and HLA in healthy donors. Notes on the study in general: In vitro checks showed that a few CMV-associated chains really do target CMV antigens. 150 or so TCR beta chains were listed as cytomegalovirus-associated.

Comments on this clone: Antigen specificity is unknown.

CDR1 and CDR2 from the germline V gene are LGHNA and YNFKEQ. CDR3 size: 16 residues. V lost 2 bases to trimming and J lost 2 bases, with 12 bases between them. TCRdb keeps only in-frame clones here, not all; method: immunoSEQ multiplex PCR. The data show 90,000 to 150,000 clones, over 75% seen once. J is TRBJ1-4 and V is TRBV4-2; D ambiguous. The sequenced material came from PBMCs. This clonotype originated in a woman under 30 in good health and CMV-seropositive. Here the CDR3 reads CASSQTRRRTNEKLFF. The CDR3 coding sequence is TGTGCCAGCAGCCAAACCAGAAGGAGGACTAATGAAAAACTGTTTTTT.